The 10 T cell receptor beta chains reported below all come from one sample, sequenced in a study of technical replicates of blood from a handful of donors. The method was immunoSEQ multiplex PCR; TCRdb's version includes in-frame clones alone and lacks a portion of them. In the table there are some 87,000 clones, 90% to 95% of which are singletons. Source material: T cells isolated from PBMCs. All receptors derive from a human donor in good health.

The chain carries TRBV19 and TRBJ1-2, with 9 bases matching TRBD1. The CDR3 runs to 17 residues. With V trimmed by 7 bases and J by 2 bases, 14 bases remained unmatched. The germline V gene encodes CDR1 LNHDA and CDR2 SQIVND (reference sequence). The CDR3 protein is CASTHPRGQGTNYGYTF. For the CDR3, the DNA is TGTGCCAGTACCCACCCAAGGGGACAGGGCACAAACTATGGCTACACCTTC.

The chain employs TRBV4-1 and TRBJ1-1; 7 bases align to TRBD1. The germline V gene has CDR1 MGHRA and CDR2 YSYEKL. The CDR3 is 17 residues long. The V and J ends lost 3 bases and 3 bases, in that order; junction bases with no gene match: 13. CDR3 loop: CASSQGQLGVGHTEAFF. CDR3 coding DNA: TGCGCCAGCAGCCAGGGACAGCTGGGAGTAGGGCACACTGAAGCTTTCTTT.

This sequence joins TRBV19 and TRBJ2-7, with a tentative D call TRBD2 (5 bases). The V gene lost 7 bases and the J gene lost 4 bases, with 14 bases spanning the gap. The germline CDR1 and CDR2 sequences are LNHDA and SQIVND (reference sequence). The CDR3 has 13 residues. CDR3 DNA: TGTGCCAGTAATTCGGGCGGGCCGTACGAGCAGTACTTC. It specifies CASNSGGPYEQYF.

The chain is built from TRBV5-1 and TRBJ2-7; no definite D call. Germline V CDR1 and CDR2: SGHRS, YFSETQ. This CDR3 is built from 15 residues. Trimming took off 4 bases at V and 2 bases at J, with 16 bases between the two ends. DNA for the CDR3: TGCGCCAGCAGCCCGATGACTCGAAAACCCTACGAGCAGTACTTC. It yields the protein CASSPMTRKPYEQYF.

This chain joins TRBV6-5 and TRBJ1-5, with TRBD1 matching 9 bases. J gave up 7 bases and V 6 bases, and 10 bases lay outside the gene matches. Germline V gene data show CDR1 as MNHEY and CDR2 as SVGAGI. The CDR3 sequence is 15 residues long. The CDR3 spells CASRETGGLGQPQHF. The CDR3 DNA reads TGTGCCAGCAGGGAAACAGGGGGCCTAGGACAGCCCCAGCATTTT.

V is TRBV7-9 and J is TRBJ1-2; 9 bases are shared with TRBD1. The CDR3 loop spans 14 amino acids. The germline CDR1 and CDR2 sequences are SEHNR and FQNEAQ (reference sequence). V shed 5 bases, J shed 8 bases, and the junction held 9 bases outside the gene matches. The CDR3 here is CASSTGTGLSGYTF. In DNA form, the CDR3 reads TGTGCCAGCAGCACCGGGACAGGGTTGTCCGGCTACACCTTC.

The V call is TRBV6-1, the J call TRBJ1-1, with D possibly matching TRBD1 (5 bases). Germline V gene sequence: CDR1 MNHNS, CDR2 SASEGT. Trimming took off 3 bases at V and 1 base at J, with 9 bases between the two ends. The CDR3 is 14 amino acids. The CDR3 loop is CASSELTANTEAFF. The CDR3 region has the DNA TGTGCCAGCAGTGAGTTGACAGCGAACACTGAAGCTTTCTTT.

The chain joins TRBV19 to TRBJ2-3, with a possible D match to TRBD1 (6 bases). Germline V lookup: CDR1 LNHDA, CDR2 SQIVND (reference sequence). The length of the CDR3 is 15 residues. Trimming shortened V by 4 bases and J by 2 bases, and 13 bases separated the two germline ends. CDR3 amino acids: CASSTHRDPTDTQYF. The CDR3 nucleotides read TGTGCCAGTAGTACTCACAGGGATCCCACAGATACGCAGTATTTT.

The chain links TRBV10-3 to TRBJ2-7; 9 bases align to TRBD2. J was trimmed by 8 bases and V by 2 bases; bases with no gene match: 16. The CDR3 length is 17 residues. The V gene's germline CDR1 is ENHRY and CDR2 SYGVKD. The CDR3 coding sequence is TGTGCCATCAGTGAGACCCAGCCTGGGGGGCGGGAGGGGAAGCAGTACTTC. This sequence encodes CAISETQPGGREGKQYF.

This chain uses TRBV19 with TRBJ2-1; 7 bases align to TRBD2. CDR1 LNHDA and CDR2 SQIVND come from the germline V gene (reference sequence). Trimming at V came to 3 bases and at J to 7 bases, leaving 9 bases not matched to a gene. The CDR3 has 15 amino acids. This CDR3 reads CASSISGLGYNEQFF. The CDR3 region has the DNA TGTGCCAGTAGTATTTCCGGACTAGGATATAATGAGCAGTTCTTC.